Described below is a single T cell receptor beta chain sequence and its context. What it binds is not known. The sample belongs to a study of cytotoxic CD8 clonotypes in ibrutinib-treated CLL. Findings and caveats of the study: The study found baseline clonality above age-matched healthy donors, tracking circulating CD8+ T-cell counts.

Some clones are missing from TCRdb's copy, which holds only in-frame ones; the method was immunoSEQ multiplex PCR. In the table there are 130,000 to 150,000 clones, 85% to 95% of which are singletons. The specimen was PBMCs, collected after 12 months of ibrutinib treatment. The receptor was isolated from a human donor with chronic lymphocytic leukemia.

The CDR3 reads CASSLGTADEKLFF. The CDR3 coding sequence is TGCGCCAGCAGCCTCGGGACAGCGGATGAAAAACTGTTTTTT. The chain recombines TRBV5-1 with TRBJ1-4, with 7 bases aligning to TRBD1. This CDR3 contains 14 residues. V lost 4 bases, J lost 6 bases, and 6 bases stayed unmatched. Germline values: CDR1 SGHRS, CDR2 YFSETQ.